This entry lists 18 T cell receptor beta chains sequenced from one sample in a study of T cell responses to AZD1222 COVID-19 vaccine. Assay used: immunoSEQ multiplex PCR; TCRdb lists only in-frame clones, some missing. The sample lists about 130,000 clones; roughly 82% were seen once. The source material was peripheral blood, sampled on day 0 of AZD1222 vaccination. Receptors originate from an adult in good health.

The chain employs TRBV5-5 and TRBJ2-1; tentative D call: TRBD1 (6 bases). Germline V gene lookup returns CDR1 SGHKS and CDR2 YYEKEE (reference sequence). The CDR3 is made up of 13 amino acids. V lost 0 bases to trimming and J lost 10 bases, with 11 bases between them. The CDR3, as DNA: TGTGCCAGCAGCTTGGCAGGGGCGGGCGAGCAGTTCTTC. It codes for CASSLAGAGEQFF.

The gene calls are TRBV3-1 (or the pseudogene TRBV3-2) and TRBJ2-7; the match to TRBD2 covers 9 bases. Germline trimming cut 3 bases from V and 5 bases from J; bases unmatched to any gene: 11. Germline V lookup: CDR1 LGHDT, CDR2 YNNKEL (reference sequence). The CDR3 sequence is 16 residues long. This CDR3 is CASSQHRPSGADEQYF. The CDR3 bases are TGTGCCAGCAGCCAGCACAGACCTAGCGGGGCCGACGAGCAGTACTTC.

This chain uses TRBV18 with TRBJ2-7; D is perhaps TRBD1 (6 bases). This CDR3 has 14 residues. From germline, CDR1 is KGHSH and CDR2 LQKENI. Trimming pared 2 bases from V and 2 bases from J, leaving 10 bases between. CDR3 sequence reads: CASSPGTTAYEQYF. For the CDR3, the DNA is TGTGCCAGCTCACCAGGGACAACCGCCTACGAGCAGTACTTC. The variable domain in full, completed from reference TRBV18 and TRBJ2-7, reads NAGVMQNPRHLVRRRGQEARLRCSPMKGHSHVYWYRQLPEEGLKFMVYLQKENIIDESGMPKERFSAEFPKEGPSILRIQQVVRGDSAAYFCASSPGTTAYEQYFGPGTRLTVT.

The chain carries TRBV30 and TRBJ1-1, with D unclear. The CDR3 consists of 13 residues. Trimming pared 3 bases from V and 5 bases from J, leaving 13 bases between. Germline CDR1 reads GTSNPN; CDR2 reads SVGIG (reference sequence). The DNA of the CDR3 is TGTGCCTGGAGGCTCGAGAGGCGTACTGAAGCTTTCTTT. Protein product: CAWRLERRTEAFF.

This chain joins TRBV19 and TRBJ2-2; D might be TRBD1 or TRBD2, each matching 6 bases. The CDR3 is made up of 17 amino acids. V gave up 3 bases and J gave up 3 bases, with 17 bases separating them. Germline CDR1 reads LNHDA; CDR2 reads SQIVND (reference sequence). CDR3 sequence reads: CASSIESGGPYTGELFF. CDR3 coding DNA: TGTGCCAGTAGTATTGAAAGTGGGGGGCCTTACACCGGGGAGCTGTTTTTT.

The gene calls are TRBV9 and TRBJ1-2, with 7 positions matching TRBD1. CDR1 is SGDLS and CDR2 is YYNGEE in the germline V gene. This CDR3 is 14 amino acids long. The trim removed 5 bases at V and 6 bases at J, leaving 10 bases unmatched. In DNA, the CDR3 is TGTGCCAGCAGACAACAGGGGTATCAACATGGCTACACCTTC. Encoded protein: CASRQQGYQHGYTF. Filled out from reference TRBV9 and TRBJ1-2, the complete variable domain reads DSGVTQTPKHLITATGQRVTLRCSPRSGDLSVYWYQQSLDQGLQFLIQYYNGEERAKGNILERFSAQQFPDLHSELNLSSLELGDSALYFCASRQQGYQHGYTFGSGTRLTVV.

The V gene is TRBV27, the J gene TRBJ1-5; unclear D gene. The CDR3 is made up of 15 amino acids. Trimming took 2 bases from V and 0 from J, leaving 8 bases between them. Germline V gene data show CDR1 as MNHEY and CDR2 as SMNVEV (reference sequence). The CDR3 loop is CASSLRVSSNQPQHF. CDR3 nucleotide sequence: TGTGCCAGCAGTTTAAGGGTCTCTAGCAATCAGCCCCAGCATTTT.

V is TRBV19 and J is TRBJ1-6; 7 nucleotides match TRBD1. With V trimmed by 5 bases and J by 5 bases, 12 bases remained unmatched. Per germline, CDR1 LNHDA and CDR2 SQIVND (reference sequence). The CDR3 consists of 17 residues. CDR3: CASSLPQGGGNNSPLHF. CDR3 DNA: TGTGCCAGTAGTCTTCCCCAGGGGGGCGGCAATAATTCACCCCTCCACTTT.

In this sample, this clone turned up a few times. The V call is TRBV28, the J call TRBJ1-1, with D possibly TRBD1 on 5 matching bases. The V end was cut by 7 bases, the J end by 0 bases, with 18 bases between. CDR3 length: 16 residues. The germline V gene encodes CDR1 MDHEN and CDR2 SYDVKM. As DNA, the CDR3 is TGTGCCAGCAAACCTCCAGGGAGGGCAATGAACACTGAAGCTTTCTTT. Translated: CASKPPGRAMNTEAFF.

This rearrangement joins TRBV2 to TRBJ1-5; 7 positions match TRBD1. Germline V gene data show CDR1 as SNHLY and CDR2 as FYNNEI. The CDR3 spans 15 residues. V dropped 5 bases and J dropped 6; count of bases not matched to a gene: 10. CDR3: CASSYGTAERQPQHF. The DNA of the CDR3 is TGTGCCAGCAGTTACGGGACAGCTGAACGTCAGCCCCAGCATTTT.

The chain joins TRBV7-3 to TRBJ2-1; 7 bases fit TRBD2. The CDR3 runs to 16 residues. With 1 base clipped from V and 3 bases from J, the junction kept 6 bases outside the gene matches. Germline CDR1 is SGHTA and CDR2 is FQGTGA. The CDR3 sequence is CASSLRGGPYYNEQFF. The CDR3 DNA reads TGTGCCAGCAGCTTAAGGGGGGGTCCCTACTACAATGAGCAGTTCTTC.

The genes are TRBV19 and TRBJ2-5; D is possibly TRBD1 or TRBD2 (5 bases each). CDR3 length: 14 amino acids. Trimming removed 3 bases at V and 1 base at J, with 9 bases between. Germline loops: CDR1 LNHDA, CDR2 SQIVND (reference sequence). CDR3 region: CASSIGGAQETQYF. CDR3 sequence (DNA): TGTGCCAGTAGTATTGGGGGTGCCCAAGAGACCCAGTACTTC.

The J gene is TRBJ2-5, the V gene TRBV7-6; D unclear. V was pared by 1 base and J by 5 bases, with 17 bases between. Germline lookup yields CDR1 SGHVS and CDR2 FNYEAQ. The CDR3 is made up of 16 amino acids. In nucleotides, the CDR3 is TGTGCCAGCAGCTTAGTCCTACCGGCCACTGGGGAGACCCAGTACTTC. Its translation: CASSLVLPATGETQYF.

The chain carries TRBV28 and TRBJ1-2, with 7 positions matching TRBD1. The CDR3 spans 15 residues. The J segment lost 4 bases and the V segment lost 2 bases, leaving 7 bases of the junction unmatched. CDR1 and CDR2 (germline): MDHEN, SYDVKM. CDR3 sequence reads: CASSLQGGLSYGYTF. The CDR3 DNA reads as TGTGCCAGCAGTTTACAGGGGGGGCTCTCCTATGGCTACACCTTC.

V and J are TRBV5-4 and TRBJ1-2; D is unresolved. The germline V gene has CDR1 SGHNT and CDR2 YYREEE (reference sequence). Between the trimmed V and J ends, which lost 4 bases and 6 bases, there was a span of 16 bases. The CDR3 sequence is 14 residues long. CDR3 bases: TGTGCCAGCAGCCTGTTGAAGTCCTATAATGGCTACACCTTC. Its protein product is CASSLLKSYNGYTF.

CDR3: CASNDRHGEGSETQYF. In DNA, the CDR3 is TGTGCCAGCAACGATCGACATGGCGAGGGATCAGAGACCCAGTACTTC. J is TRBJ2-5 and V is TRBV19, with a possible D match to TRBD2 (5 bases). This CDR3 is built from 16 residues. Per germline, CDR1 LNHDA and CDR2 SQIVND (reference sequence). V lost 9 bases and J 4 bases, leaving 24 bases between the germline ends.

The CDR3 coding sequence is TGTGCCAGCAGTAGATTAGGAGCAACTAATGAAAAACTGTTTTTT. It encodes CASSRLGATNEKLFF. The rearrangement joins TRBV27 to TRBJ1-4, with no clear D. Germline lookup yields CDR1 MNHEY and CDR2 SMNVEV (reference sequence). V shed 5 bases and J shed 0 bases, with 10 bases lying between them. The CDR3 is 15 amino acids.

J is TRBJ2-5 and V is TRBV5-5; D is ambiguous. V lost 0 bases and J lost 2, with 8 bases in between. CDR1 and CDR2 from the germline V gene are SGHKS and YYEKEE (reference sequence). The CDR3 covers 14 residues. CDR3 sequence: CASSLAVQQETQYF. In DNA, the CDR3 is TGTGCCAGCAGCTTGGCCGTACAGCAAGAGACCCAGTACTTC.